The T cell receptor (beta chain) under discussion was sequenced for a study of blood T cell repertoires in COVID-19. The wider study: Some COVID-19 samples were acute and others convalescent; all came from the United States, Italy and Spain. Sources were T cells, B-cell-depleted T cells, or PBMCs; the material itself was cDNA or gDNA.

Original analysis: Amplification of reference gene primers provided the estimated nucleated cell counts. Sequencing used immunoSEQ multiplex PCR; TCRdb keeps in-frame clones, though not all of them. V and J calls and clone size are those listed in that table; D and trimming were worked out from the DNA. The data show 150,000 or so clones, approximately 78% seen once. CDR1 is GTSNPN, CDR2 SVGIG, per germline (reference sequence). CDR3 size: 12 residues. V was trimmed by 0 bases and J by 7 bases, leaving 9 bases between them. The sample was peripheral blood. This clonotype was obtained from a man older than 75 with acute or convalescent COVID-19. The J gene is TRBJ1-2, the V gene TRBV30; D uncertain. The CDR3 nucleotides read TGTGCCTGGAGTGTAGCGGGGTTTGGCTACACCTTC. Its protein product is CAWSVAGFGYTF.